This T cell receptor beta chain was sequenced for a study of T cells in localized non-small cell lung cancer. This table comes from immunoSEQ multiplex PCR, and its TCRdb copy is limited to in-frame clones, with some not included. The sample comprises about 15,000 clones, 85% to 90% of which are singletons, and approximately 24% rests with the top ten. CDR1 is SNHLY, CDR2 FYNNEI, per germline. V gave up 9 bases and J gave up 8 bases, with 17 bases separating them. The CDR3 covers 13 residues. This material consisted of peripheral blood, taken before any cancer treatment. The clonotype was recovered from a female donor older than 55 with stage I squamous cell lung carcinoma. The chain joins TRBV2 to TRBJ2-4, with a tentative D call TRBD1 (6 bases). CDR3 nucleotide sequence: TGTGCCAGTTCCCTCAACAGGGACCACATTCAGTACTTC. Amino acids: CASSLNRDHIQYF. Filled out from reference TRBV2 and TRBJ2-4, the complete variable domain reads EPEVTQTPSHQVTQMGQEVILRCVPISNHLYFYWYRQILGQKVEFLVSFYNNEISEKSEIFDDQFSVERPDGSNFTLKIRSTKLEDSAMYFCASSLNRDHIQYFGAGTRLSVL.